This T cell receptor beta chain was sequenced during a study of blood T cell repertoires in COVID-19. Study at large: COVID-19 samples from acute and convalescent phases originated in the United States, Italy and Spain. The analysed material was cDNA or gDNA that came from T cells, B-cell-depleted T cells, or PBMCs.

In the study's own analysis: Estimation of nucleated cell counts relied on the amplification of reference gene primers. Clones were read by immunoSEQ multiplex PCR, and TCRdb kept only the in-frame ones, dropping some. V and J calls plus clone size are reproduced from that table; the DNA served to infer D and trimming. The sample gives approximately 150,000 clones, 85% to 90% of which show up once; approximately 35% is in the top ten. Trimming took off 0 bases at V and 1 base at J, with 7 bases between the two ends. The CDR3 length is 14 residues. Germline values: CDR1 LGHDT, CDR2 YNNKEL (reference sequence).

The specimen was peripheral blood. This receptor was taken from a man aged 45-65 years who had recovered from COVID-19. J is TRBJ2-7 and V is TRBV3-1 (or the pseudogene TRBV3-2); D ambiguous. The CDR3 loop is CASSQDGLSYEQYF. For the CDR3, the DNA is TGTGCCAGCAGCCAAGATGGGCTTTCCTACGAGCAGTACTTC.